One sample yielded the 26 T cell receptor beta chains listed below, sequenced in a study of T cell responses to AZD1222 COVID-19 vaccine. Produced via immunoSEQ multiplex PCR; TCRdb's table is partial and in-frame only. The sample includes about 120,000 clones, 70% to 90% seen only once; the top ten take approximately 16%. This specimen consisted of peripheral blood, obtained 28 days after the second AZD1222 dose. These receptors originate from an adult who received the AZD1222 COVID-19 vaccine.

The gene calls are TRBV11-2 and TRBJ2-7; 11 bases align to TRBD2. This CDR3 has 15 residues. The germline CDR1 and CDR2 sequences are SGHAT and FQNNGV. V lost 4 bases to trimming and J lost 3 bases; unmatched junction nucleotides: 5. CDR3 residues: CASSYLGTSGYEQYF. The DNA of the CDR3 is TGTGCCAGCAGCTATCTTGGGACTAGCGGCTACGAGCAGTACTTC.

The CDR3 region is CASSINEDTQYF. DNA of the CDR3: TGTGCCAGCAGTATTAATGAGGATACGCAGTATTTT. The genes are TRBV27 and TRBJ2-3; the D is unclear. Germline loops: CDR1 MNHEY, CDR2 SMNVEV (reference sequence). This CDR3 is 12 amino acids long. The V and J ends lost 5 bases and 6 bases respectively, with 9 bases between them.

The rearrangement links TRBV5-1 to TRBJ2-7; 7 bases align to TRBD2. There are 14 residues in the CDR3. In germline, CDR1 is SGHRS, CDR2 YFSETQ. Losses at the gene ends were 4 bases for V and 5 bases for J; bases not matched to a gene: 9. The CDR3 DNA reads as TGCGCCAGCAGCCCACAGACTAGCAACCACGAGCAGTACTTC. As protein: CASSPQTSNHEQYF.

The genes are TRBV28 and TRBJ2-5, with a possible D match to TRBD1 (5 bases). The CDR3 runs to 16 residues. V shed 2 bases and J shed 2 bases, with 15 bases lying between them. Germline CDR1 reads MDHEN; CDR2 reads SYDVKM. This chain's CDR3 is CASSLNQGSFQETQYF. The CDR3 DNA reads TGTGCCAGCAGTTTAAATCAGGGCTCTTTTCAAGAGACCCAGTACTTC.

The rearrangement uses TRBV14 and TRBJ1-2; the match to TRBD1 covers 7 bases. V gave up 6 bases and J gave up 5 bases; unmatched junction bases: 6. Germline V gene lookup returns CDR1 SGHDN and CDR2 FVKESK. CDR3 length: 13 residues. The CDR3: CASRGTENYGYTF. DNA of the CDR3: TGTGCCAGCAGAGGGACAGAGAATTATGGCTACACCTTC.

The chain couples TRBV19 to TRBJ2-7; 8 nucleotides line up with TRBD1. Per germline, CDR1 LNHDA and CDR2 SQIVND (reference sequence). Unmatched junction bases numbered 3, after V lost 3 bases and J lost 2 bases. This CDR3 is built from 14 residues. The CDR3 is CASSMTGVPYEQYF. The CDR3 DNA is TGTGCCAGTAGTATGACAGGGGTCCCCTACGAGCAGTACTTC.

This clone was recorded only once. Here the CDR3 reads CASSLMELNTGELFF. CDR3 bases: TGCGCCAGCAGCTTGATGGAACTGAACACCGGGGAGCTGTTTTTT. The chain joins TRBV5-1 to TRBJ2-2; no clear D. The germline V gene has CDR1 SGHRS and CDR2 YFSETQ. V lost 1 base, J lost 1 base, and 8 bases lay in between. The CDR3 contains 15 residues. Full variable domain (remainder filled in from reference TRBV5-1 and TRBJ2-2): KAGVTQTPRYLIKTRGQQVTLSCSPISGHRSVSWYQQTPGQGLQFLFEYFSETQRNKGNFPGRFSGRQFSNSRSEMNVSTLELGDSALYLCASSLMELNTGELFFGEGSRLTVL.

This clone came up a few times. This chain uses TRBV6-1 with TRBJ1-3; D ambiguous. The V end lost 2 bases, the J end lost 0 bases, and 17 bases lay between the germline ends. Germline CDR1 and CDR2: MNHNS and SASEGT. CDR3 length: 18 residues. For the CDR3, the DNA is TGTGCCAGCAGTGAATTTAGTCGGATCCTCTCCTCTGGAAACACCATATATTTT. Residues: CASSEFSRILSSGNTIYF.

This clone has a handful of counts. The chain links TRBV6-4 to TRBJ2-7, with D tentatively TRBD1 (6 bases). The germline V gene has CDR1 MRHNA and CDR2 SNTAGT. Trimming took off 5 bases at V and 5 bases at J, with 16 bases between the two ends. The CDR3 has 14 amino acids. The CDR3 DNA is TGTGCCAGCAGTTTCAACAGGGAGAGTCACGAGCAGTACTTC. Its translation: CASSFNRESHEQYF.

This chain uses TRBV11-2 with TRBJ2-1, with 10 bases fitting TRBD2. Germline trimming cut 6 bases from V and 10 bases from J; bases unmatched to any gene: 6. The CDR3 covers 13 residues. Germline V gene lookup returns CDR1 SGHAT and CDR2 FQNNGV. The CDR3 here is CASSPGLAQEQFF. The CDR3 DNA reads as TGTGCCAGCAGTCCGGGACTAGCGCAAGAGCAGTTCTTC.

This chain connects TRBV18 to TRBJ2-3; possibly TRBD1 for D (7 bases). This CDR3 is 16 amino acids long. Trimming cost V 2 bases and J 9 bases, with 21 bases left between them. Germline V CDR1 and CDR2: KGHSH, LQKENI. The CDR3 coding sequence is TGTGCCAGCTCACCAGGCCAGGGGGGACCACTTGGAACGCAGTATTTT. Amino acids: CASSPGQGGPLGTQYF.

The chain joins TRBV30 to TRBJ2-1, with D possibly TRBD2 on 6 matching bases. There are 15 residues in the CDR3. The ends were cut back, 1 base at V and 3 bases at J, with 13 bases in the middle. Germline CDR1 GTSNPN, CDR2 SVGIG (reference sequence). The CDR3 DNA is TGTGCCTGGAGTGAGGGTAGCGGATACTACAATGAGCAGTTCTTC. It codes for CAWSEGSGYYNEQFF.

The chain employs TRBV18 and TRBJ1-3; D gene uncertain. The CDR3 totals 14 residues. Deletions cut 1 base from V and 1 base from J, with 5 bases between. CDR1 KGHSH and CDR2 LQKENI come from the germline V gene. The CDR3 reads CASSPQRSGNTIYF. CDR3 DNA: TGTGCCAGCTCACCACAAAGGTCTGGAAACACCATATATTTT.

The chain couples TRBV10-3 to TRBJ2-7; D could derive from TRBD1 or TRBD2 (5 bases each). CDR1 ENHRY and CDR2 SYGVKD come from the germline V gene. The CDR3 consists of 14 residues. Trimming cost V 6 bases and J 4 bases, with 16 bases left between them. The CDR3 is CAISQTGTDYEQYF. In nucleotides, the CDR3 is TGTGCCATCAGCCAAACCGGGACCGATTACGAGCAGTACTTC.

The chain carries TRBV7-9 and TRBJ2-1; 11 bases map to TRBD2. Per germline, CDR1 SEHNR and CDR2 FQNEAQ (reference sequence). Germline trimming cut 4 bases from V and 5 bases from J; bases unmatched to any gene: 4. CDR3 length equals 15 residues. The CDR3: CASSSRLAGNNEQFF. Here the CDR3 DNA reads TGTGCCAGCAGCTCTCGACTAGCGGGGAACAATGAGCAGTTCTTC. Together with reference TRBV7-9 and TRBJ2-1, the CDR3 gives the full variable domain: DTGVSQNPRHKITKRGQNVTFRCDPISEHNRLYWYRQTLGQGPEFLTYFQNEAQLEKSRLLSDRFSAERPKGSFSTLEIQRTEQGDSAMYLCASSSRLAGNNEQFFGPGTRLTVL.

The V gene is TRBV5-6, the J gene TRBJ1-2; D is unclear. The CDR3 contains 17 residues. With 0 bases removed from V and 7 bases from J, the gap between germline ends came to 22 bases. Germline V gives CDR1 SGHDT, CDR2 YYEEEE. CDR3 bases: TGTGCCAGCAGCTTGGACCCGGCAGCGCGATTGTCGCGTGGCTACACCTTC. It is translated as CASSLDPAARLSRGYTF.

CDR3: CASSYMVGGPEDNEQFF. CDR3 coding DNA: TGTGCCAGCAGTTATATGGTGGGGGGGCCTGAGGACAATGAGCAGTTCTTC. V gene TRBV6-2 or TRBV6-3 combines with J gene TRBJ2-1; TRBD2 is a possible D gene (7 bases). The germline gives CDR1 MNHEY, CDR2 SVGEGT. Trimming cost V 3 bases and J 5 bases, with 20 bases left between them. The CDR3 is 17 residues long.

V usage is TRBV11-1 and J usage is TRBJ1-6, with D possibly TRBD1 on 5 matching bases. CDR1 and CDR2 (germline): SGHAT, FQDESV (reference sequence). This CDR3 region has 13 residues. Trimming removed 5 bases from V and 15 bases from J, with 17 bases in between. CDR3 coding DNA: TGTGCCAGCAGCCCGACCAGGGCGGGGGGCCTCCACTTT. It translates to CASSPTRAGGLHF.

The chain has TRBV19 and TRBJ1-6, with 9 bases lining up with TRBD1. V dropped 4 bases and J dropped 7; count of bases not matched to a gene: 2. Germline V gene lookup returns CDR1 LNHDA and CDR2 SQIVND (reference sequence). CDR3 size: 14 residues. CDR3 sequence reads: CASSTTGGNSPLHF. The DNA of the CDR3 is TGTGCCAGTAGTACGACAGGGGGGAATTCACCCCTCCACTTT.

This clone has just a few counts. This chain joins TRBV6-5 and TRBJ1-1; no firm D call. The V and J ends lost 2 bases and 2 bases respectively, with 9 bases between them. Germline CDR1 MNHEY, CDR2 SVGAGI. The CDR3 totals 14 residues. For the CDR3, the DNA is TGTGCCAGCAGTTACGGTGACCGTAACACTGAAGCTTTCTTT. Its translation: CASSYGDRNTEAFF.

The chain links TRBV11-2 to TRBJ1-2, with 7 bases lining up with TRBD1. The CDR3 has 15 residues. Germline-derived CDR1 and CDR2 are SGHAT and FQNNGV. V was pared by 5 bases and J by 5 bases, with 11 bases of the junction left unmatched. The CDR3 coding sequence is TGTGCCAGCAGCACACTCCGACAGGGCCGATATGGCTACACCTTC. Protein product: CASSTLRQGRYGYTF.

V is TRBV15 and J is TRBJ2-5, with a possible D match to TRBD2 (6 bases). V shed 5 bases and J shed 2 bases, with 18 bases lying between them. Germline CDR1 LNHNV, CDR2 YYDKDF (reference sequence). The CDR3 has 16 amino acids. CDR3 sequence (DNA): TGTGCCACCAGCGGAGGGGTGGGCCCTTTACAAGAGACCCAGTACTTC. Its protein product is CATSGGVGPLQETQYF.

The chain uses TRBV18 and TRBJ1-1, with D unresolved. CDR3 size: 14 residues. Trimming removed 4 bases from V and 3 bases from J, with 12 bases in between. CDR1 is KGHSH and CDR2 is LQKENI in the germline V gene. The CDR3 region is CASSQSPGDTEAFF. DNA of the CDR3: TGTGCCAGCTCACAATCTCCCGGGGACACTGAAGCTTTCTTT.

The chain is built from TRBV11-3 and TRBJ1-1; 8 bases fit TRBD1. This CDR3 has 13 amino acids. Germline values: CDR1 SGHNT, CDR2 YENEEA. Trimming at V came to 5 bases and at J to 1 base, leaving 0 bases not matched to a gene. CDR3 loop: CASSQGANTEAFF. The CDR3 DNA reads TGTGCCAGCAGCCAGGGGGCGAACACTGAAGCTTTCTTT.

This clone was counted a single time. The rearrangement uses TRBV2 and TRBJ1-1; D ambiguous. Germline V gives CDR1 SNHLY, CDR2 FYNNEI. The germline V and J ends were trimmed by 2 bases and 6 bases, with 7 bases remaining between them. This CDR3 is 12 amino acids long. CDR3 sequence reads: CASSEPGAEAFF. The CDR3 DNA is TGTGCCAGCAGTGAACCAGGTGCTGAAGCTTTCTTT.

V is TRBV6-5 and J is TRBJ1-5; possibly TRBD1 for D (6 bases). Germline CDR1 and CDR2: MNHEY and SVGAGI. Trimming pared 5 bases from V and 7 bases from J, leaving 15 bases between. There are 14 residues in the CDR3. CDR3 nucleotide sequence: TGTGCCAGCAGTAGCCAGGGGTGGGGGCAGCCCCAGCATTTT. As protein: CASSSQGWGQPQHF.